This T cell receptor (beta chain) was captured in a study of cytomegalovirus exposure and HLA in healthy donors (dated by TCRdb to about 2017). Regarding the complete study: In an earlier analysis of 550 to 750 of the donors, roughly 300 Gb of sequence data and 95 million to 130 million unique TCR beta sequences from roughly 200 million T cells were reported. About 320 gigabases of sequencing data and tens of millions of unique TCR sequences were included in an early release covering about 700 HLA-typed donors. Among the approximately 430 genotyped donors, 75% to 90% belonged to the genetic ancestry cluster associated with self-reported Caucasian donors. The study was designed to test whether signatures of past pathogen exposure could be identified by cataloging public T cell receptors. The study profiled the T cell repertoires of about 720 subjects by immunosequencing and related them to cytomegalovirus serostatus. In addition to the first cohort of 650 to 800 subjects, a separate validation cohort of about 120 different subjects was used. High-throughput TCR immunosequencing, statistical association of individual TCRs with disease status, and machine learning were combined to predict cytomegalovirus infection status. In a later analysis, previously published TCR beta repertoires from several hundred donors were re-analyzed and high-resolution HLA genotyping was added so that TCR occurrence patterns could be studied. In the later analysis, no new phenotypic data were used to find candidate immune exposures; instead, reliance was placed on TCR beta sequences and their occurrence across donors. To decide whether each TCR beta V gene segment behaved as functional or pseudogenic, an earlier analysis of several hundred of the donors relied on high-throughput TCR beta sequencing. Alongside the repertoire data, information on donor age, sex, ethnicity and CMV serostatus was compiled. In a later genetic analysis, genome-wide SNP genotypes for about 65% of the roughly 700 donors were used, and that subset was treated as a discovery cohort. Every repertoire in the discovery cohort had been generated on one and the same sequencing platform. Class I and class II HLA loci were covered by the typing at four-digit resolution. The number of typed donors differed by locus: 629-630 for A, B, C, DRB1 and DQB1; approximately 520 for DQA1; 600 to 610 for DPA1; and 450 to 480 for DPB1. Four to six DR-DQ haplotypes were handled as single units for association and clustering because linkage in the cohort was strong. Among almost 400 genotyped donors of the cohort, an average of 235,054 unique TCR beta nucleotide sequences were sequenced per donor, roughly a sixth of them non-productive. What the work shows at the level of the full study, not this receptor alone: Most CMV-associated TCR beta chains appeared to be HLA-restricted in a later analysis, and the HLA associations seemed to be driven largely by CMV exposure. Only TCR beta chains were sequenced in this cohort, and the absence of alpha or paired-chain data limited detectable features. When HLA alleles, especially DR and DQ, strongly co-occurred, attributing TCR associations to individual alleles was difficult. The classifier was reported to diagnose cytomegalovirus status with high specificity and sensitivity in both the original and validation cohorts. For the cohort, immune exposure information was limited to CMV serostatus. In a later analysis, some 18,000 TCR beta sequences were associated with specific HLA alleles at a false discovery rate of 0.05. The presence/absence analyses assumed that sequencing depth was roughly uniform across donors, and that assumption may not be true. In a later analysis, HLA-associated TCR beta chains showed more clonal expansion and lower generation probabilities than non-associated chains that were equally common. Correlated functional status among segregating V segments might reflect linkage disequilibrium, but an unknown experimental factor could not be ruled out. Three of the identified cytomegalovirus-associated TCR beta chains were confirmed in vitro to be specific for cytomegalovirus antigens. In a later analysis, TCR association rates were found to vary across HLA loci, with the most associated TCRs seen for DRB1 alleles and the fewest for HLA-C alleles. A later genetic analysis reported fewer N-insertions in productive TCRs among donors in an Asian-associated ancestry cluster than the approximately 670-donor mean. A cluster of highly shared sequence variants was judged likely to be a technical artifact of the sequencing pipeline. HLA typing was unavailable for some donors at each locus, so association tests used only the typed subset. Most TCR sequences were seen in very few donors, while some public TCRs were found in many individuals. Because counts were too low, seventeen rarely observed V segments, including chromosome 9 orphons, were left out of the earlier analysis of approximately 500 of the donors. A further reported finding was that TCR beta sequences accurately predicted the HLA-A and HLA-B alleles for most subjects in the first cohort. Because the 87-base-pair reads could not distinguish some IMGT-functional V segments, including TRBV6-2 and TRBV6-3, those segments were excluded. According to the authors, the approach could potentially be generalized to other disease states and immunological phenotypes. Several of the top co-occurrence clusters appeared to be linked to parvovirus B19, influenza, CMV and Epstein-Barr virus, according to a later analysis. A total of roughly 160 TCR beta chains were listed by the study as associated with cytomegalovirus. In an earlier analysis of approximately 590 of the donors, most TCR beta V segments appeared in productive rearrangements about 90% or about 30% of the time, broadly matching IMGT annotations. V-gene and J-gene trimming of TCR beta chains was associated with a missense DCLRE1C variant in a later genetic analysis, and the association was replicated in an independent cohort.

As to this clone: This clone's antigen is unknown. Germline is not matched at one junction end, which may reflect a read error.

The cohort consisted of 666 healthy bone marrow donors. All cohort members were sampled while nominally healthy, although unrecorded immune exposures were likely present. The donor was CMV seropositive and belonged to the group of 250 to 300 seropositive cohort members. A peripheral blood sample was provided by each donor, and peripheral blood mononuclear cells were used for TCR beta sequencing. Genomic DNA was extracted from the blood cell samples with the Qiagen DNeasy Blood Extraction Kit. The CDR3, from cysteine to phenylalanine, totals 13 residues. Of the read, only the CDR3 DNA is kept; its 39 bases are in frame from base 1. Reading the germline V gene (reference sequence) gives CDR1 SSHAT and CDR2 FNYEAQ. The library was built by means of the immunoSEQ multiplex PCR assay. For the multiplex PCR, a mixture combining 60 forward primers for TCR Vbeta segments and 13 reverse primers for TCR Jbeta segments was used. The CDR3 region of rearranged TCR beta genes was amplified from genomic DNA by a multiplex PCR assay. The Illumina HiSeq System was used to sequence the amplified TCR beta libraries as 87-base-pair reads. In the original analysis: A later analysis counted 75 million to 100 million unique TCR beta chains across the 550 to 800 repertoires, and some 11 million of these chains were shared by at least two donors. A nearest-neighbor algorithm error-corrected the raw reads and collapsed the reads into unique sequences, merging closely related sequences to remove PCR and sequencing errors. CDR3 sequences were aligned to IMGT reference sequences to assign V, D and J gene segments. For a sequence to be retained, at least a six-nucleotide match to both a V gene segment and a J gene segment was required. A rearrangement counted as productive if the CDR3 had no stop codons and remained in frame with V and J, and every other rearrangement counted as non-productive. Following IMGT convention, CDR3 was defined as the stretch from the second conserved V-encoded cysteine to the conserved J-encoded phenylalanine. Sequences without an unambiguous match to a single V gene segment were excluded from the earlier analysis of about 600 of the donors. In an earlier analysis of several hundred of the donors, V segments were called functional above 56.7% productive rearrangements and were called segregating when the between-donor standard deviation exceeded 5%. A statistical classification framework was built for diagnosing cytomegalovirus status from the catalog of TCR beta chain sequences. V and J gene assignment, in a later analysis, came from comparing TCR nucleotide sequences with IMGT/GENE-DB human TR gene sequences. The TCRdist pipeline was used in a later analysis to assign CDR3 sequences and most-parsimonious VDJ recombination scenarios. In a later analysis, each TCR beta chain was defined by its CDR3 amino acid sequence together with its V-gene family, and reads lacking a unique V-gene family were excluded. To address suspected cross-contamination and a sequencing artifact, a later analysis removed over 500 highly shared, low-generation-probability nucleotide sequences. For each public chain, a later analysis derived a clonal expansion index from normalized ranks of inferred template counts within each repertoire. A later analysis computed generation probabilities with a VDJ recombination model fitted to out-of-frame rearrangements, and checked the results against IGoR. Hypergeometric tests were used in a later analysis to score TCR-TCR, TCR-HLA and TCR-CMV co-occurrence, with a repertoire-size bias correction applied to the TCR pairs. A later analysis estimated false discovery rates by permuting HLA or CMV assignments 20 times. In a later analysis, co-occurring TCRs were grouped with DBSCAN, and TCRdist sequence similarity was added when clustering was performed within HLA-allele-positive subsets. For co-occurrence clustering, repertoires with fewer than 30,000 or more than 120,000 public chains were excluded, along with four to six repertoires with anomalous nucleotide sharing. Entries here come from immuneACCESS through TCRdb and include only in-frame sequences with V and J called. Some clones fail to appear in such tables; in the studies checked, an unresolved V gene covers under half of the shortfall, and the cause of the remainder is unknown. The V and J calls and clone size are taken from that table; D and trimming were inferred from the DNA. The sample table lists fewer than 200,000 clones, approximately 71% of them with a count of one. The top ten clonotypes cover about 5% of the sample.

The receptor's source is a woman aged 18 to 35 in good health and CMV-seropositive. The sequenced material came from PBMCs. The chain is encoded by TRBV7-7 joined to TRBJ1-1, and TRBD1 matches 7 of the central bases. The CDR3 has the sequence CASSIRQGGEAFF. The bases are TGTGCTAGCAGCATACGACAGGGAGGTGAAGCTTTCTTT.